This T cell receptor beta chain stems from a study of CD4 T cells in lung cancer (dated by TCRdb to between 2018 and 2021). With regard to the full study: The study screened blood T cells of NSCLC patients for responses to candidate mutation-encoded neoepitopes and isolated neoantigen-specific CD4+ T-cell clones and TCRs. The resected patients had lung adenocarcinoma or squamous cell carcinoma, were aged 60 to 69 at blood donation, and mostly were former smokers. Before blood donation, treatments including platinum chemotherapy had been received by the patients, and nivolumab or pembrolizumab had been received by some of the patients. The frequency of neoantigen-specific clonotypes in tumor resections, non-adjacent lung and cultured T-cell products was tracked by TCRB deep sequencing. Several patients undergoing curative-intent resections for stage I-III non-small cell lung cancer provided the tumor and non-adjacent lung tissue. General conclusions and limits of the study: Rather than memory responses to the cancer, some blood-derived responses might reflect cross-reactivity or in vitro priming of naive T cells.

Receptors were amplified or captured by the immunoSEQ multiplex PCR assay. DNA was isolated using Qiagen DNeasy or QIAamp micro DNA kits, and TCRB was sequenced using the Adaptive Biotechnology human TCRB sequencing kit. Sequencing of TCRB libraries was performed on an Illumina MiSeq. The study's own analysis went as follows. TCRB sequence data were analyzed with the kit provider's software, and tumor enrichment of clonotype templates was tested with Fisher's exact test. Imported from immuneACCESS, the table was reduced by TCRdb to in-frame sequences with V and J called. These copies leave out some clones; in studies compared against another copy, an unresolved V gene accounts for under half, and the cause of the remainder is not known. V, J and clone size are taken as reported in that table, and D and trimming were inferred from the DNA itself. In all, the sample holds around 11,000 clones, and over 65% of those were seen once. The ten largest clones represent 15% to 17% of the sample.

Non-adjacent lung tissue was taken as far as possible from the malignant lesion, at least 3 cm away, from the same resection. Notes on this clone: Its recognized antigen is unknown. Base qualities were left out, and no much larger clone turns up one base away.

The specimen was normal lung tissue taken away from the tumor. The sequence came from a man in his fifties or sixties with non-small cell lung cancer.

The CDR3 reads as follows: CASSLFRGGYEQYF. The nucleotide sequence reads as follows: TGTGCCAGCAGTTTATTCCGGGGAGGCTACGAGCAGTACTTC. The rearranged segments are TRBV28 and TRBJ2-7; TRBD2 could be the D gene, as 6 bases match. From the cysteine up to the phenylalanine, the CDR3 has a length of 14 residues. Just CDR3 DNA is preserved here, 42 bases in frame from base 1. V sheds 1 base and J sheds 3 bases, leaving 10 bases between their ends. CDR1 MDHEN and CDR2 SYDVKM are derived from the germline V gene.